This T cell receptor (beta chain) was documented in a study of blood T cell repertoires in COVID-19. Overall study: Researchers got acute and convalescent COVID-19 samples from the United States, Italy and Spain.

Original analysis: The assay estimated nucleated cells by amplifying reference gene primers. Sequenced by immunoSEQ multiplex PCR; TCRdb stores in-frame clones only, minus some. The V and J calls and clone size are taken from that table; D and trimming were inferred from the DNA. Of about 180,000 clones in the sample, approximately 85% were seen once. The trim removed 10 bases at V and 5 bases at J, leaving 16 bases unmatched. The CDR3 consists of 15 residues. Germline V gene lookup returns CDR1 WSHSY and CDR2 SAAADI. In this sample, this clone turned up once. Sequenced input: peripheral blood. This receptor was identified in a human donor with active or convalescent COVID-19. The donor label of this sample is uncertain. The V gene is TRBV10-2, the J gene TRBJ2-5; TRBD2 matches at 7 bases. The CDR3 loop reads CATRNPSGIGETQYF. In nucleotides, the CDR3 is TGCGCCACCAGAAACCCCAGCGGGATTGGGGAGACCCAGTACTTC.